What follows are 28 T cell receptor beta chains derived from one specimen sequenced in a study of spatial heterogeneity in lung cancer. TCRdb re-derived calls from the 5' RACE reads in MiXCR, one entry per CDR3 protein. The table lists 40,000 to 50,000 distinct CDR3 sequences, roughly an eighth of them singletons. The time point: sample taken at primary tumor resection. The source was PBMCs, collected at surgery. The receptor set was obtained from a male donor with early-stage non-small cell lung cancer.

This chain connects TRBV5-1 to TRBJ2-7; 10 bases fit TRBD1. Germline V CDR1 and CDR2: SGHRS, YFSETQ. The V gene end was trimmed by 3 bases and the J gene end by 5 bases; junction bases not matched to a gene: 5. The CDR3 contains 14 residues. The CDR3 DNA follows: TGCGCCAGCAGCTCGCCGACAGGGGGCGACGAGCAGTACTTC. The encoded protein is CASSSPTGGDEQYF. Full variable domain (outside the CDR3, taken from reference TRBV5-1 and TRBJ2-7): KAGVTQTPRYLIKTRGQQVTLSCSPISGHRSVSWYQQTPGQGLQFLFEYFSETQRNKGNFPGRFSGRQFSNSRSEMNVSTLELGDSALYLCASSSPTGGDEQYFGPGTRLTVT.

The rearrangement uses TRBV7-2 and TRBJ2-1; D unclear. This CDR3 spans 16 amino acids. Trimming removed 0 bases at V and 2 bases at J, with 11 bases between. The V gene's germline CDR1 is SGHTA and CDR2 FQGNSA. CDR3 sequence reads: CASSLAALPTYNEQFF. CDR3 sequence (DNA): TGTGCCAGCAGCTTAGCGGCCCTCCCCACCTACAATGAGCAGTTCTTC. The whole variable domain, filled in from reference TRBV7-2 and TRBJ2-1, reads GAGVSQSPSNKVTEKGKDVELRCDPISGHTALYWYRQSLGQGLEFLIYFQGNSAPDKSGLPSDRFSAERTGGSVSTLTIQRTQQEDSAVYLCASSLAALPTYNEQFFGPGTRLTVL.

J is TRBJ2-2 and V is TRBV5-1, with D possibly being TRBD1 (6 bases). There are 15 residues in the CDR3. With 1 base removed from V and 3 bases from J, the gap between germline ends came to 10 bases. The germline V gene encodes CDR1 SGHRS and CDR2 YFSETQ. The chain's CDR3 is CASSLWGLDTGELFF. DNA for the CDR3: TGCGCCAGCAGCTTGTGGGGGCTGGACACCGGGGAGCTGTTTTTT.

There are a few counts of this clonotype. The rearrangement links TRBV4-2 to TRBJ2-1; 8 nucleotides agree with TRBD2. Trimming took 3 bases from V and 0 from J; bases not matched to a gene: 7. Per the germline V gene, CDR1 is LGHNA and CDR2 is YNFKEQ. This CDR3 is 17 amino acids long. For the CDR3, the DNA is TGTGCCAGCAGCCAGTTCGTAGCGGGAAGCTCCTACAATGAGCAGTTCTTC. It yields the protein CASSQFVAGSSYNEQFF.

This sequence joins TRBV12-3 or TRBV12-4 and TRBJ1-1; D perhaps matches TRBD1 (5 bases). The CDR3 is 14 residues long. Trimming removed 4 bases at V and 4 bases at J, with 13 bases between. CDR3 sequence reads: CASSSHLGGTEAFF. Here the CDR3 DNA reads TGTGCCAGCAGTTCCCATCTTGGGGGCACTGAAGCTTTCTTT.

This clonotype was picked up a small number of times. CDR3 loop: CAISGQDTDTQYF. The CDR3 nucleotides are TGTGCCATCAGTGGGCAGGACACAGATACGCAGTATTTT. The V call is TRBV10-3, the J call TRBJ2-3; D not resolved. CDR3 size: 13 residues. The ends were cut back, 4 bases at V and 2 bases at J, with 7 bases in the middle. Germline loops: CDR1 ENHRY, CDR2 SYGVKD.

V usage is TRBV19 and J usage is TRBJ1-1, with 7 bases matching TRBD1. The germline gives CDR1 LNHDA, CDR2 SQIVND (reference sequence). The trim removed 10 bases at V and 4 bases at J, leaving 12 bases unmatched. CDR3 size: 14 residues. CDR3 DNA sequence: TGTGCCACCCTTAGGGTCTGGGACAGCACTGAAGCTTTCTTT. Its protein product is CATLRVWDSTEAFF. Together with reference TRBV19 and TRBJ1-1, the CDR3 gives the full variable domain: DGGITQSPKYLFRKEGQNVTLSCEQNLNHDAMYWYRQDPGQGLRLIYYSQIVNDFQKGDIAEGYSVSREKKESFPLTVTSAQKNPTAFYLCATLRVWDSTEAFFGQGTRLTVV.

The table lists this clonotype with a few counts. The chain recombines TRBV20-1 with TRBJ2-2; TRBD1 might be the D (5 bases). Per germline, CDR1 DFQATT and CDR2 SNEGSKA (reference sequence). The CDR3 is 12 amino acids. V shed 5 bases and J shed 7 bases, with 11 bases lying between them. The CDR3 loop is CSAAQGVGELFF. CDR3 DNA sequence: TGCAGTGCTGCCCAAGGGGTCGGGGAGCTGTTTTTT.

As DNA, the CDR3 is TGTGCCAGTGGGTCCCGGCAGAACTATGAAAAACTGTTTTTT. Residues: CASGSRQNYEKLFF. The chain carries TRBV19 and TRBJ1-4; D unclear. Germline CDR1 and CDR2: LNHDA and SQIVND (reference sequence). There are 14 residues in the CDR3. Trimming removed 8 bases from V and 6 bases from J, with 16 bases in between.

This clonotype turned up a few times. The chain recombines TRBV5-6 with TRBJ2-1; D gene uncertain. This CDR3 has 15 residues. Germline V gives CDR1 SGHDT, CDR2 YYEEEE. The germline V and J ends were trimmed by 0 bases and 0 bases, with 7 bases remaining between them. The chain's CDR3 is CASSLGILSYNEQFF. CDR3 nucleotide sequence: TGTGCCAGCAGCTTGGGTATTCTCTCCTACAATGAGCAGTTCTTC.

This clonotype has more than one count but fewer than ten. The CDR3, as DNA: TGCGCCAGCAGCCCTGGAGGCAGCTACTACACCTTC. Translated, it gives CASSPGGSYYTF. This chain links TRBV5-1 with TRBJ1-2; no clear D gene. Germline V gene lookup returns CDR1 SGHRS and CDR2 YFSETQ. The V and J ends lost 4 bases and 10 bases respectively, with 14 bases between them. The CDR3 spans 12 residues.

This clonotype has more than one count but fewer than ten. CDR3 sequence: CASAIVDEQFF. The CDR3 DNA reads as TGCGCCAGCGCTATAGTCGATGAGCAGTTCTTC. This chain uses TRBV5-1 with TRBJ2-1; unclear D gene. Germline assignment: CDR1 SGHRS and CDR2 YFSETQ. The CDR3 is 11 residues long. With 7 bases removed from V and 8 bases from J, the gap between germline ends came to 10 bases.

This clonotype occurred many times. This chain uses TRBV18 with TRBJ2-5; no definite D call. Germline V lookup: CDR1 KGHSH, CDR2 LQKENI. V was shortened by 0 bases and J by 5 bases, with 4 bases between the two germline ends. The CDR3 length is 12 residues. The CDR3 DNA reads TGTGCCAGCTCACCACCGGGGGAGACCCAGTACTTC. It yields the protein CASSPPGETQYF.

This chain connects TRBV20-1 to TRBJ2-3, with 10 bases lining up with TRBD2. This CDR3 spans 15 amino acids. Germline-derived CDR1 and CDR2 are DFQATT and SNEGSKA (reference sequence). V lost 3 bases, J lost 2 bases, and 5 bases stayed unmatched. As DNA, the CDR3 is TGCAGTGCTAGCAAAGGACTAGCGGACACAGATACGCAGTATTTT. Translated, it gives CSASKGLADTDTQYF.

Concerning this clonotype itself: A much larger clone lies a single base off, so this may be a read error. J is TRBJ2-7 and V is TRBV27, with unresolved D. The V gene's germline CDR1 is MNHEY and CDR2 SMNVEV (reference sequence). The length of the CDR3 is 13 residues. The CDR3 is CPSSLSIRREQYF. The CDR3 bases are TGTCCCAGCAGTTTATCGATAAGGCGCGAGCAGTACTTC.

This clonotype was counted many times. The genes are TRBV10-3 and TRBJ2-3, with TRBD1 matching over 10 bases. Germline CDR1 ENHRY, CDR2 SYGVKD. V shed 6 bases and J 5 bases; nucleotides not matched to a gene: 5. This CDR3 has 14 residues. The CDR3 protein is CAIRDRGAIDTQYF. CDR3 bases: TGTGCCATCAGGGACAGGGGGGCGATAGATACGCAGTATTTT.

J is TRBJ2-1 and V is TRBV11-3; unclear D gene. V lost 2 bases and J lost 1, with 6 bases in between. The CDR3 sequence is 14 residues long. Germline lookup yields CDR1 SGHNT and CDR2 YENEEA. The CDR3 sequence is CASSLSQSYNEQFF. Here the CDR3 DNA reads TGTGCCAGCAGCTTATCCCAGTCCTACAATGAGCAGTTCTTC.

This clonotype showed up just a few times. The chain uses TRBV27 and TRBJ2-7; D remains ambiguous. V lost 2 bases, J lost 4 bases, and 9 bases lay in between. The CDR3 extends over 13 amino acids. Germline CDR1 reads MNHEY; CDR2 reads SMNVEV (reference sequence). The CDR3 region is CASSLRLYYEQYF. In DNA, the CDR3 is TGTGCCAGCAGTTTAAGACTTTATTACGAGCAGTACTTC.

This clonotype has more than one count but fewer than ten. This chain links TRBV20-1 with TRBJ2-3, with D hard to call. Trimming took 0 bases from V and 1 from J, leaving 8 bases between them. CDR3 length: 14 amino acids. The germline CDR1 and CDR2 sequences are DFQATT and SNEGSKA (reference sequence). The CDR3: CSARDSQGTDTQYF. CDR3 DNA sequence: TGCAGTGCTAGAGATTCCCAGGGCACAGATACGCAGTATTTT.

In this sample, this clonotype turned up a few times. V is TRBV19 and J is TRBJ1-2; 7 positions agree with TRBD1. CDR3 length: 14 amino acids. V trimming: 6 bases; J trimming: 3 bases; junction bases outside the gene matches: 7. The germline V gene encodes CDR1 LNHDA and CDR2 SQIVND (reference sequence). The CDR3 region has the DNA TGTGCCAGTAGCATCGGACAGGAGGACTATGGCTACACCTTC. Protein product: CASSIGQEDYGYTF.

This clonotype was detected only a few times. The rearrangement joins TRBV11-1 to TRBJ1-1, with 7 bases fitting TRBD1. CDR3 length: 14 amino acids. Looked up from germline, CDR1 is SGHAT and CDR2 is FQDESV (reference sequence). J was trimmed by 6 bases and V by 5 bases; bases with no gene match: 9. CDR3 sequence reads: CASSPRQGRAEAFF. The CDR3 DNA reads TGTGCCAGCAGCCCCCGACAGGGTCGGGCTGAAGCTTTCTTT.

The J gene is TRBJ1-4, the V gene TRBV19; the match to TRBD1 covers 9 bases. This CDR3 is 13 amino acids long. The V gene's germline CDR1 is LNHDA and CDR2 SQIVND (reference sequence). Unmatched junction bases numbered 4, after V lost 8 bases and J lost 6 bases. The CDR3 reads CASSRDRDEKLFF. In DNA form, the CDR3 reads TGTGCCAGTTCCCGGGACAGGGATGAAAAACTGTTTTTT.

This clonotype has more than one count but fewer than ten. This chain joins TRBV6-2 or TRBV6-3 and TRBJ1-5; no definite D call. Germline CDR1 and CDR2: MNHEY and SVGEGT. The CDR3 totals 12 residues. V lost 8 bases, J lost 4 bases, and 9 bases lay in between. The CDR3 sequence is CASGLENQPQHF. CDR3 DNA sequence: TGTGCCAGCGGACTGGAAAATCAGCCCCAGCATTTT.

This clonotype has at least ten counts. This chain joins TRBV29-1 and TRBJ2-7; D not resolved. The germline V gene encodes CDR1 SQVTM and CDR2 ANQGSEA. This CDR3 has 11 residues. V was shortened by 0 bases and J by 4 bases, with 4 bases between the two germline ends. CDR3 sequence: CSVEETYEQYF. Written as DNA, the CDR3 is TGCAGCGTTGAAGAGACTTACGAGCAGTACTTC.

This chain connects TRBV24-1 to TRBJ2-2; possibly TRBD1 or TRBD2 for D (5 bases each). Between the trimmed V and J ends, which lost 3 bases and 2 bases, there was a span of 9 bases. This CDR3 has 15 residues. CDR1 and CDR2 (germline): KGHDR, SFDVKD. The CDR3: CATSDPGPNTGELFF. The CDR3 DNA reads TGTGCCACCAGTGATCCGGGACCTAACACCGGGGAGCTGTTTTTT.

V gene TRBV20-1 combines with J gene TRBJ2-7; 10 bases fit TRBD2. V shed 3 bases and J 5 bases; nucleotides not matched to a gene: 4. Looked up from germline, CDR1 is DFQATT and CDR2 is SNEGSKA (reference sequence). CDR3 length: 13 amino acids. CDR3 bases: TGCAGTGCTAGTCCTAGCGGGAGCAACGAGCAGTACTTC. It encodes CSASPSGSNEQYF.

The chain joins TRBV7-2 to TRBJ1-6, with D perhaps TRBD1 (5 bases). From germline, CDR1 is SGHTA and CDR2 FQGNSA. There are 16 residues in the CDR3. The V gene lost 6 bases and the J gene lost 5 bases, with 17 bases spanning the gap. The DNA for the CDR3 is TGTGCCAGCAGACCAGCTGAACAGGCCGATAATTCACCCCTCCACTTT. This codes for CASRPAEQADNSPLHF.

This clonotype was seen repeatedly, ten times or more. This chain connects TRBV5-1 to TRBJ2-1, with D unresolved. Trimming stripped 4 bases from V and 4 bases from J, with 9 bases between. The CDR3 runs 13 residues. The germline V gene has CDR1 SGHRS and CDR2 YFSETQ. CDR3 DNA: TGCGCCAGCAGCGTTGGATATTACAATGAGCAGTTCTTC. The encoded protein is CASSVGYYNEQFF.